Sequencing of this T cell receptor beta chain was carried out in a study of T cell responses to AZD1222 COVID-19 vaccine. The CDR3 length is 15 residues. CDR1 is LGHNA and CDR2 is YSLEER in the germline V gene. V dropped 0 bases and J dropped 8 bases, with 14 bases sitting between them. TCRdb's table, derived via immunoSEQ multiplex PCR, lists solely in-frame clones and lacks some. Seen here are more than 95,000 clones, 88% observed once, and the top ten hold 4.4%. Overall study findings and caveats: Most donors were white British and more were female, and clonal diversity was possibly underestimated.

Points on this clone: What it binds is unknown.

The V gene is TRBV4-3, the J gene TRBJ2-4; D is perhaps TRBD2 (6 bases). The starting material was peripheral blood, obtained on day 0 of AZD1222 vaccination. This TCR derives from an adult in good health. CDR3 sequence reads: CASSQEWGGKHIQYF. The CDR3 bases are TGCGCCAGCAGCCAAGAGTGGGGCGGGAAGCACATTCAGTACTTC.